These T cell receptor beta chains were read from a single sample in a study of blood T cell repertoires in COVID-19. Data came from immunoSEQ multiplex PCR; TCRdb stores just in-frame clones and leaves some out. This sample carries about 190,000 clones, 75% to 95% of them seen once, and the ten largest clones take 0.5% to 0.65%. Specimen: peripheral blood. The source of these receptors is a man between 45 and 60 years old with acute or convalescent COVID-19. CDR3s include the opening cysteine and the closing phenylalanine or tryptophan. A D gene is named only where the DNA matches it firmly. For some rows the clone size is stated as once, few or many, or as a class when expanded; others skip it.

v_call	clone_size	j_call	d_call	cdr3_aa	cdr3_nt
TRBV5-4	-	TRBJ2-3	TRBD2	CASSQFLAGVRDTQYF	TGTGCCAGCAGCCAATTCCTAGCGGGAGTCCGAGATACGCAGTATTTT
TRBV9	-	TRBJ1-1	-	CASSVVRANTEAFF	TGTGCCAGCAGCGTAGTCAGGGCGAACACTGAAGCTTTCTTT
TRBV5-1	-	TRBJ1-2	TRBD1	CASSLATGQVNYGYTF	TGCGCCAGCAGCTTGGCGACGGGACAGGTTAACTATGGCTACACCTTC
TRBV6-5	-	TRBJ2-3	TRBD2	CASGPTSGGTDTQYF	TGTGCCAGCGGCCCCACTAGCGGGGGCACAGATACGCAGTATTTT
TRBV7-6	-	TRBJ2-2	-	CASSLRASGTNTGELFF	TGTGCCAGCAGCCTACGGGCGTCGGGGACGAACACCGGGGAGCTGTTTTTT
TRBV7-9	-	TRBJ2-5	TRBD1	CASSLGQGARRETQYF	TGTGCCAGCAGCTTAGGGCAGGGGGCTCGGCGGGAGACCCAGTACTTC
TRBV12-3/TRBV12-4	-	TRBJ1-1	-	CASTLYAGAAFF	TGTGCCAGCACCCTCTACGCGGGGGCAGCTTTCTTT
TRBV4-1	-	TRBJ2-7	TRBD1	CASSHSGQGSYEQYF	TGCGCCAGCAGCCATAGTGGACAGGGCTCCTACGAGCAGTACTTC
TRBV6-5	-	TRBJ2-2	-	CASSFTESITGELFF	TGTGCCAGCAGTTTCACGGAGTCCATCACCGGGGAGCTGTTTTTT
TRBV1	-	TRBJ2-5	-	CTIATGGCQETQYF	TGCACCATCGCTACGGGAGGTTGCCAAGAGACCCAGTACTTC
TRBV30	-	TRBJ1-4	-	CASQGMEANEKLFF	TGTGCCTCCCAGGGGATGGAGGCTAATGAAAAACTGTTTTTT
TRBV5-1	-	TRBJ1-3	TRBD1	CASSPGQYSGNTIYF	TGCGCCAGCAGCCCGGGACAGTACTCTGGAAACACCATATATTTT
TRBV30	-	TRBJ1-3	-	CAWSVRRSSGNTIYF	TGTGCCTGGAGTGTTAGGCGGAGCTCTGGAAACACCATATATTTT
TRBV2	once	TRBJ2-2	-	CASSDLAGGVTGELFF	TGTGCCAGCAGTGATCTAGCAGGAGGCGTCACCGGGGAGCTGTTTTTT
TRBV11-2	-	TRBJ2-6	TRBD1	CASSSMTGGPFSGANVLTF	TGTGCCAGCAGCTCCATGACAGGGGGCCCCTTCTCTGGGGCCAACGTCCTGACTTTC
TRBV30	-	TRBJ1-2	-	CAWSVGIANYGYTF	TGTGCCTGGAGTGTGGGCATAGCTAACTATGGCTACACCTTC
TRBV18	-	TRBJ1-1	-	CASSPTGNTEAFF	TGTGCCAGCTCACCCACCGGGAACACTGAAGCTTTCTTT
TRBV14	-	TRBJ2-1	-	CASSPLFSDYNEQFF	TGTGCCAGCAGCCCCCTCTTTAGCGATTACAATGAGCAGTTCTTC
TRBV19	-	TRBJ2-1	TRBD1	CASRTYGQGWNEQFF	TGTGCCAGTAGGACTTATGGACAGGGATGGAATGAGCAGTTCTTC
TRBV3-1/TRBV3-2	-	TRBJ2-7	TRBD2	CASSRSTSGYEQYF	TGTGCCAGCAGCCGCTCTACTAGCGGCTACGAGCAGTACTTC
TRBV2	-	TRBJ2-7	-	CASSESFQTYEQYF	TGTGCCAGCAGTGAAAGTTTCCAGACCTACGAGCAGTACTTC
TRBV10-2	-	TRBJ2-3	TRBD2	CASSPDQYLVAGATDTQYF	TGCGCCAGCAGTCCCGACCAATACCTAGTAGCGGGGGCCACAGATACGCAGTATTTT
TRBV28	once	TRBJ2-7	-	CASRMSAGGEQYF	TGTGCCAGCAGGATGTCGGCCGGGGGCGAGCAGTACTTC
TRBV18	once	TRBJ2-2	TRBD2	CASSLMGLAGDNTGELFF	TGTGCCAGCTCACTCATGGGACTAGCGGGAGATAACACCGGGGAGCTGTTTTTT
TRBV18	-	TRBJ1-1	TRBD1	CASSPPPQAGGAFF	TGTGCCAGCTCACCACCGCCCCAGGCAGGGGGGGCTTTCTTT
TRBV4-2	once	TRBJ1-6	-	CASSQEPRVPYNSPLHF	TGTGCCAGCAGCCAAGAACCCAGGGTCCCCTATAATTCACCCCTCCACTTT
TRBV25-1	once	TRBJ1-1	-	CASSVGGDGAFF	TGTGCCAGCAGTGTTGGAGGGGACGGGGCTTTCTTT
TRBV3-1/TRBV3-2	-	TRBJ2-7	-	CASSQGWGTTYEQYF	TGTGCCAGCAGCCAAGGGTGGGGCACGACCTACGAGCAGTACTTC
TRBV7-2	-	TRBJ2-7	-	CASSSAGGRGNEQYF	TGTGCCAGCAGCTCCGCCGGGGGGCGGGGTAACGAGCAGTACTTC